This T cell receptor (beta chain) was sequenced for a study of a mutant IDH1 vaccine in newly diagnosed glioma. Study-wide context: Treated patients, averaging roughly 44 years, were roughly 60% male and about 38% female. Most had both radiotherapy and temozolomide beforehand; others had only one.

The time point is: week 5, during vaccination. Vaccine doses each comprised 300 ug of mutant IDH1 20-mer peptide, with topical imiquimod. The data were produced by immunoSEQ multiplex PCR, yet TCRdb's version contains in-frame clones alone and is incomplete. This sample has 30,000 to 45,000 clones, with about four fifths found just once. General study points: It was just under 95% of patients that developed vaccine-induced immune responses. The authors found pseudoprogression apparently unrelated to changes in top peripheral T cell clonotypes.

About this clone: Its antigen is undetermined.

The material sequenced was PBMCs, taken from a glioma patient whose treatment included an IDH1 peptide vaccine. The TCR sequence derives from a middle-aged man with glioma.

DNA of the CDR3: TGTGCCAGCTCACCAAGGGCAGGGGGGGGCACTGAAGCTTTCTTT. Residues: CASSPRAGGGTEAFF. This chain uses TRBV18 with TRBJ1-1, with TRBD1 identical over 7 bases. Trimming at V came to 2 bases and at J to 4 bases, leaving 7 bases not matched to a gene. The CDR3 extends over 15 amino acids. Germline V gene sequence: CDR1 KGHSH, CDR2 LQKENI.